This T cell receptor (beta chain) is drawn from a study of blood T cell repertoires in COVID-19. Study information: Researchers got acute and convalescent COVID-19 samples from the United States, Italy and Spain. PBMCs, B-cell-depleted T cells, or T cells provided the cDNA or gDNA that made up the material.

This CDR3 is built from 13 residues. Looked up from germline, CDR1 is SNHLY and CDR2 is FYNNEI. The V and J ends lost 6 bases and 3 bases, in that order; junction bases with no gene match: 3. Per the original methods: Reference gene primer amplification gave nucleated cell count estimates. TCRdb's copy holds only in-frame clones and misses some; the assay was immunoSEQ multiplex PCR. V and J calls and clone size are copied from that table; D and trimming were computed from the DNA. The table lists about 150,000 clones, roughly four fifths of them singletons. The source is a human donor with acute or convalescent COVID-19. The donor label of this sample is uncertain. The sample comprised peripheral blood. V is TRBV2 and J is TRBJ1-2; TRBD1 aligns across 8 bases. Written as DNA, the CDR3 is TGTGCCAGCAGCTCGGACAGGGACTATGGCTACACCTTC. Translation gives CASSSDRDYGYTF.